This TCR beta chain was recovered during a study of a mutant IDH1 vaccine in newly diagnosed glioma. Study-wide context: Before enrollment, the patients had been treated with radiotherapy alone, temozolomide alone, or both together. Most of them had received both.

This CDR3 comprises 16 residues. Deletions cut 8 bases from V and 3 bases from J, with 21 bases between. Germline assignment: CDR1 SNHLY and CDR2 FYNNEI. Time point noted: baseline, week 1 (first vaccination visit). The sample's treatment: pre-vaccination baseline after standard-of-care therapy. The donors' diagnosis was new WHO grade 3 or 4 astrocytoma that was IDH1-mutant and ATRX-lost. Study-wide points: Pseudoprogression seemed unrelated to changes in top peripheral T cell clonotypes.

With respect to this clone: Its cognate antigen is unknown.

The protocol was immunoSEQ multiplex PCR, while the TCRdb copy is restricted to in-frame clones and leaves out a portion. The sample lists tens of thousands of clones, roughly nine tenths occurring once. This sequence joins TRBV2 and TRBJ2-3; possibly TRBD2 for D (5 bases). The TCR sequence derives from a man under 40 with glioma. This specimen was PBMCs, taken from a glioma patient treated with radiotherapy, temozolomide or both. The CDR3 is CASGRRAGEYTDTQYF. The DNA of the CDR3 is TGTGCCAGCGGTCGAAGGGCCGGGGAATATACAGATACGCAGTATTTT.